Listed below are T cell receptor beta chains from one sample, sequenced in a study of T cell changes during pregnancy in multiple sclerosis. Sequenced by immunoSEQ multiplex PCR; TCRdb stores in-frame clones only, minus some. The sample lists approximately 130,000 clones; around 93% were seen once. The sequencing used peripheral blood, collected before pregnancy. The origin of the receptors is a female donor with multiple sclerosis, enrolled in a pregnancy study. The CDR3 runs from the conserved cysteine through the conserved F or W. The D gene is left open where the match is weak. Not every row has a clone size; where given, it reads once, few, many or a size class.

j_gene	d_gene	abundance	v_gene	CDR3aa	CDR3nt
TRBJ1-1	.	.	TRBV27	CASSFREGGVAFF	TGTGCCAGCAGTTTCCGCGAGGGAGGGGTAGCTTTCTTT
TRBJ2-7	TRBD1	.	TRBV28	CASSLRQGAYEQYF	TGTGCCAGCAGCCTTCGACAGGGGGCCTACGAGCAGTACTTC
TRBJ2-5	.	.	TRBV18	CASSYKMEEYQETQYF	TGTGCCAGCTCTTATAAGATGGAGGAGTACCAAGAGACCCAGTACTTC
TRBJ2-2	TRBD2	.	TRBV4-1	CASTRSGSANTGELFF	TGCGCCAGCACCCGTAGCGGGAGCGCGAACACCGGGGAGCTGTTTTTT
TRBJ1-5	.	.	TRBV7-2	CASSSQTLPQHF	TGTGCCAGCAGCTCCCAGACATTACCCCAGCATTTT
TRBJ2-1	TRBD2	once	TRBV19	CASSLLGLAGASAQFF	TGTGCCAGTAGTCTGCTGGGACTAGCGGGAGCATCAGCGCAGTTCTTC
TRBJ2-2	.	.	TRBV18	CASSPRQGNTGELFF	TGTGCCAGCTCACCAAGGCAGGGGAACACCGGGGAGCTGTTTTTT
TRBJ2-7	.	.	TRBV5-1	CASSPEGTRLTYEQYF	TGCGCCAGCAGCCCAGAGGGGACACGTCTAACCTACGAGCAGTACTTC
TRBJ2-7	TRBD2	.	TRBV2	CASSGASGGTYEQYF	TGTGCCAGCAGTGGCGCTAGCGGGGGGACCTACGAGCAGTACTTC
TRBJ2-7	.	.	TRBV7-2	CASSLLGQSPYEQYF	TGTGCCAGCAGCTTACTCGGACAGTCTCCCTACGAGCAGTACTTC
TRBJ1-3	TRBD1	.	TRBV28	CASSTGTGTEGNTIYF	TGTGCCAGCAGTACCGGGACAGGGACGGAGGGAAACACCATATATTTT
TRBJ1-1	TRBD1	.	TRBV7-6	CASKGAGHTEAFF	TGTGCCAGCAAGGGGGCAGGGCACACTGAAGCTTTCTTT
TRBJ2-2	TRBD1	.	TRBV2	CASSAPSTGLNTGELFF	TGTGCCAGCAGTGCGCCCTCGACAGGGTTAAACACCGGGGAGCTGTTTTTT
TRBJ2-7	.	.	TRBV5-1	CASRRDTQSYEQYF	TGCGCCAGCAGAAGGGACACCCAGTCCTACGAGCAGTACTTC
TRBJ1-1	.	.	TRBV7-9	CASSFRPRRGNTEAFF	TGTGCCAGCAGCTTTAGACCCAGAAGAGGGAACACTGAAGCTTTCTTT